This T cell receptor (beta chain) was recovered during a study of OX40 agonist ivuxolimab in advanced cancers. Background on the study: A partial response was reached by three patients: one with hepatocellular carcinoma and two with cutaneous melanoma. Whole-study results and caveats: In the 0.1-3.0 mg/kg groups, partial responders showed among the lowest expansion. No antigen was identified for the clonally expanded peripheral T cells.

Of note for this clone: The antigen is not known.

Here immunoSEQ multiplex PCR was the method, and the copy in TCRdb shows in-frame clones only, minus some. The sample carries about 48,000 clones, about 85% recorded once. The timepoints at which blood was sampled were baseline, cycle 4 day 1, and cycle 7 day 1. This CDR3 is built from 14 residues. Per the germline V gene, CDR1 is LNHDA and CDR2 is SQIVND (reference sequence). V lost 10 bases and J lost 4; bases outside the gene matches: 9. Specimen: CD4+ or CD8+ T cells sorted from blood, collected in a trial of the OX40 agonist ivuxolimab. The chain links TRBV19 to TRBJ2-7; the match to TRBD1 covers 11 bases. This clonotype was sampled from an adult with an advanced solid tumor such as melanoma, head and neck, liver or kidney cancer. The CDR3 loop reads CATNRGQGEYEQYF. The CDR3, as DNA: TGTGCCACCAATAGGGGACAGGGGGAGTACGAGCAGTACTTC. Looking up the rest from reference TRBV19 and TRBJ2-7 gives the full variable domain: DGGITQSPKYLFRKEGQNVTLSCEQNLNHDAMYWYRQDPGQGLRLIYYSQIVNDFQKGDIAEGYSVSREKKESFPLTVTSAQKNPTAFYLCATNRGQGEYEQYFGPGTRLTVT.